This T cell receptor beta chain stems from a study of T cell responses to AZD1222 COVID-19 vaccine. Findings of the study overall: Recipients of two AZD1222 doses showed rising Spike-specific TCR breadth and depth. Only a handful of AZD1222 recipients tested seropositive at baseline.

The protocol was immunoSEQ multiplex PCR, while the TCRdb copy is restricted to in-frame clones and leaves out a portion. This table holds about 150,000 clones, 80% to 95% found once. Points on this clone: Its antigen is currently unknown.

This material consisted of peripheral blood, taken on day 0 of AZD1222 vaccination. The receptor comes from an adult in good health.

CDR3 DNA sequence: TGTGCCACCAGCGGGACAGCCGAGGGAGCTTTCTTT. Translation: CATSGTAEGAFF. The rearrangement uses TRBV12-3 or TRBV12-4 and TRBJ1-1; 7 bases agree with TRBD1. The junction had 12 bases not matched to a gene; V was cut back by 10 bases and J by 10 bases. The CDR3 is 12 residues long.